This TCR beta chain was sequenced in a study of blood T cell repertoires in COVID-19. Study in general: In each case, the material was cDNA or gDNA derived from T cells, B-cell-depleted T cells, or PBMCs.

With V trimmed by 3 bases and J by 8 bases, 10 bases remained unmatched. CDR3 length equals 16 residues. The germline V gene has CDR1 MDHEN and CDR2 SYDVKM. Study processing details: It was from reference gene primer amplification that nucleated cell counts were estimated. The table came from immunoSEQ multiplex PCR; TCRdb's copy has only in-frame clones and leaves some out. V, J and clone size are those of that table, while D and trimming were read from the DNA. The sample has fewer than 150,000 clones, around 87% seen once. The chain links TRBV28 to TRBJ1-6, with TRBD1 matching 7 bases. Sequenced sample: peripheral blood. The TCR sequence derives from a woman aged 70-85 years with acute or convalescent COVID-19. CDR3 amino acids: CASSFSGTVFYSPLHF. The CDR3 bases are TGTGCCAGCAGTTTCTCCGGGACAGTTTTCTATTCACCCCTCCACTTT.